This T cell receptor beta chain was documented in a study of blood T cell repertoires in COVID-19. Turning to the study itself: Samples representing acute and convalescent COVID-19 were sourced from the United States, Italy and Spain. PBMCs, B-cell-depleted T cells, or T cells were the source of the cDNA or gDNA that made up the material.

As processed by the authors: Reference gene primer amplification in the assay estimated nucleated cell counts. Clones were sequenced by immunoSEQ multiplex PCR, and TCRdb holds only the in-frame ones, with some missing. D and trimming come from the DNA, and the V and J calls and clone size come from that table. This sample has fewer than 350,000 clones, with roughly 79% found just once. Sequenced sample: peripheral blood. The TCR sequence derives from an older woman with active or convalescent COVID-19.

Here the CDR3 DNA reads TGTGCCAGCAGTTTACAGGGGGCTGGGGTCAATCAGCCCCAGCATTTT. This gives the protein CASSLQGAGVNQPQHF. The V gene is TRBV7-9, the J gene TRBJ1-5; 9 bases align to TRBD1. Germline V gives CDR1 SEHNR, CDR2 FQNEAQ (reference sequence). J was trimmed by 3 bases and V by 6 bases; bases with no gene match: 9. CDR3 length equals 16 residues.